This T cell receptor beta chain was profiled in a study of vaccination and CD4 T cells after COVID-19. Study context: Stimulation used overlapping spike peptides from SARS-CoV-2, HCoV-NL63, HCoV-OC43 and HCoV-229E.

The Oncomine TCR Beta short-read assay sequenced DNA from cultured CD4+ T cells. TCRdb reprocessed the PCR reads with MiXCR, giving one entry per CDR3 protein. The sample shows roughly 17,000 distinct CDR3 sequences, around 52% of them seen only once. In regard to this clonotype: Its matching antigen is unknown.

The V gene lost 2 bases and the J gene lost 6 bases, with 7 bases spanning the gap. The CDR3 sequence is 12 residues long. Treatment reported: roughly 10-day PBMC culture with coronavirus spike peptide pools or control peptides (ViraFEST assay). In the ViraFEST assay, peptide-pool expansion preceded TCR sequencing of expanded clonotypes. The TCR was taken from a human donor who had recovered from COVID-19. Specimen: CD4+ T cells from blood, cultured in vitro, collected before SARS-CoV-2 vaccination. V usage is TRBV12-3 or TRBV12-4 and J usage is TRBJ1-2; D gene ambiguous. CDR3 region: CASSLQFHGYTF. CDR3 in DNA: TGTGCCAGCAGTTTACAATTTCATGGCTACACCTTC.